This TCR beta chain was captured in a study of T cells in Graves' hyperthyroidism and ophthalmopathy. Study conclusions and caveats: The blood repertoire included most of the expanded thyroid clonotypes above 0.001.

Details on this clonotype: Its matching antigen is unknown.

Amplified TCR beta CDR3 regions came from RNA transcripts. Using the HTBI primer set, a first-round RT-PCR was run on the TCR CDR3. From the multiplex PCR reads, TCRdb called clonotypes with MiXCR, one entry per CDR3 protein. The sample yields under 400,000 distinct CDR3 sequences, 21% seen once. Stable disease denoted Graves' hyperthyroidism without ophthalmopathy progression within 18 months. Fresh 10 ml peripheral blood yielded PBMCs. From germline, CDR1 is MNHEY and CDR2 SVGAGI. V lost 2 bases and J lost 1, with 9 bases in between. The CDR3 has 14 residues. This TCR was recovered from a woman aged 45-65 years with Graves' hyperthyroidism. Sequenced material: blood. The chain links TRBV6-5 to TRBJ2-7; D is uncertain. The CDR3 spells CASSYNRASYEQYF. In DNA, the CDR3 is TGTGCCAGCAGTTACAATCGGGCATCCTACGAGCAGTACTTC.